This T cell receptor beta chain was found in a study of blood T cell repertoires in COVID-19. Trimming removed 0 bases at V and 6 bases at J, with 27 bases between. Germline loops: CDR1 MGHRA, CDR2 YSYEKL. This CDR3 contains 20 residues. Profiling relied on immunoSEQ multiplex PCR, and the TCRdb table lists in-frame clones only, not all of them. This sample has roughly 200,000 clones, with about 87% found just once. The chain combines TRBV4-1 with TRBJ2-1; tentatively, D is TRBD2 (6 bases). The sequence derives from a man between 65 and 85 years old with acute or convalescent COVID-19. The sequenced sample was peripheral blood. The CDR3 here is CASSQDRGAIWRGSVNEQFF. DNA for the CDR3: TGCGCCAGCAGCCAAGATCGCGGAGCGATCTGGAGGGGTAGCGTCAATGAGCAGTTCTTC.